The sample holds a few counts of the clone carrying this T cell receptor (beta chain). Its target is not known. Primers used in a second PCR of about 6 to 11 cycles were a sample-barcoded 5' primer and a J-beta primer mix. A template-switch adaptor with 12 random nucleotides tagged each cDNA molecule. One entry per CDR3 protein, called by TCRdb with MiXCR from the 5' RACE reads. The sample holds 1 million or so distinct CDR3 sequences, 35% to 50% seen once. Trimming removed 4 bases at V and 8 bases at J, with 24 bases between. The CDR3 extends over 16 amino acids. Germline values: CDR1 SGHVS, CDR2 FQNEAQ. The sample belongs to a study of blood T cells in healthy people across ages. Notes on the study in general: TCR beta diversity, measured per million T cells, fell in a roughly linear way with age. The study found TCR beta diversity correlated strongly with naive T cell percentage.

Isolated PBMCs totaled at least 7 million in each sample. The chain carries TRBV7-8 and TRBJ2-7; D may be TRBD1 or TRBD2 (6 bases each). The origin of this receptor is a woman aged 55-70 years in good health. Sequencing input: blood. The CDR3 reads CASSSVSGEWGLKQYF. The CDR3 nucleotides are TGTGCCAGCAGCTCGGTATCAGGGGAGTGGGGACTTAAGCAGTACTTC.